This entry lists 5 T cell receptor beta chains sequenced from one sample in a study of patients and donors after allogeneic stem cell transplantation (dated by TCRdb to the early 2020s). Receptor libraries were prepared by RT-PCR. Sequencing was performed on a NextSeq 550. The public sequencing data were trimmed at Q25 with fastp and processed into clonotypes with MiXCR by TCRdb, which kept only in-frame beta chains. One record per CDR3 amino acid sequence lists the most common genes and DNA. Recorded for this sample are roughly 880,000 distinct CDR3 sequences; roughly 18% of them occurred a single time. About 6% of the sample is in the top ten clones. The sample was blood, either unsorted or a sorted T cell fraction (not recorded which). The receptor source for this set is a human donor who was either an allogeneic HSCT recipient or a stem cell or donor lymphocyte infusion donor (not recorded which). It is not recorded whose cells these are; they may come from a transplant donor.

V is TRBV12-3 or TRBV12-4 and J is TRBJ1-1, with D unresolved. CDR3 length: 14 residues. V shed 3 bases and J shed 0 bases, with 8 bases lying between them. CDR3 region: CASSFSPMNTEAFF. CDR3 sequence (DNA): TGTGCCAGCAGTTTCTCCCCCATGAACACTGAAGCTTTCTTT.

This clonotype was seen a few times. The V and J genes are TRBV20-1 and TRBJ2-7; the match to TRBD2 covers 14 bases. J gave up 0 bases and V 6 bases, and 10 bases lay outside the gene matches. The CDR3 is 17 amino acids. Looked up from germline, CDR1 is DFQATT and CDR2 is SNEGSKA (reference sequence). The CDR3 protein is CSAERGTSGGPSYEQYF. CDR3 DNA sequence: TGCAGTGCCGAGAGAGGGACTAGCGGGGGACCCTCCTACGAGCAGTACTTC.

This clonotype was counted ten times or more. The chain recombines TRBV25-1 with TRBJ2-7, with 7 bases matching TRBD2. The CDR3 totals 14 residues. Germline V gives CDR1 MGHDK, CDR2 SYGVNS. With V trimmed by 7 bases and J by 3 bases, 9 bases remained unmatched. CDR3 in amino acids: CASKASGRVYEQYF. CDR3 bases: TGTGCCAGCAAGGCTAGCGGAAGAGTCTACGAGCAGTACTTC.

The chain combines TRBV18 with TRBJ1-2; 8 bases agree with TRBD1. Unmatched junction bases numbered 6, after V lost 0 bases and J lost 6 bases. The CDR3 is 15 amino acids. Looked up from germline, CDR1 is KGHSH and CDR2 is LQKENI. This chain's CDR3 is CASSPPGRGLHGYTF. CDR3 bases: TGTGCCAGCTCACCACCGGGCAGGGGGCTGCATGGCTACACCTTC.

The chain couples TRBV7-3 to TRBJ1-6; 7 nucleotides align to TRBD1. The germline V gene has CDR1 SGHTA and CDR2 FQGTGA. The junction had 4 bases not matched to a gene; V was cut back by 5 bases and J by 6 bases. This CDR3 region has 14 residues. The CDR3 reads CASSPGQSNSPLHF. DNA of the CDR3: TGTGCCAGCAGCCCGGGACAGAGTAATTCACCCCTCCACTTT. The complete variable domain, with remaining parts taken from reference TRBV7-3 and TRBJ1-6, reads GAGVSQTPSNKVTEKGKYVELRCDPISGHTALYWYRQSLGQGPEFLIYFQGTGAADDSGLPNDRFFAVRPEGSVSTLKIQRTERGDSAVYLCASSPGQSNSPLHFGNGTRLTVT.